The T cell receptor beta chain under discussion was sequenced for a study of blood T cell repertoires in COVID-19. About the study: The cDNA or gDNA used as material had been derived from T cells, B-cell-depleted T cells, or PBMCs.

The repertoire was sequenced with immunoSEQ multiplex PCR; TCRdb's copy has only in-frame clones and lacks some. Of more than 350,000 clones in the sample, over 75% are singletons; the top ten hold 1%. All recovered Cohort 3 donors got two negative PCRs, got clearance, or saw symptom resolution. Between the trimmed V and J ends, which lost 6 bases and 4 bases, there was a span of 19 bases. Germline assignment: CDR1 ENHRY and CDR2 SYGVKD. This CDR3 has 15 residues. The origin of this receptor is a man between 18 and 29 years old who had recovered from COVID-19. The source material was PBMCs or T cells enriched from blood (not recorded which). The chain joins TRBV10-3 to TRBJ2-7; D gene unclear. DNA of the CDR3: TGTGCCATCAGCCCCACTGGCGGCCCTGATTACGAGCAGTACTTC. As protein: CAISPTGGPDYEQYF.